This is a list of T cell receptor beta chains from one sample in a study of blood T cells in healthy people across ages. TCRdb re-called the 5' RACE reads through MiXCR, storing one row per CDR3 protein. The table lists some 760,000 distinct CDR3 sequences, around 25% of them singletons, with approximately 3.7% in the top ten. The data also belong to a second study, concerning T cells of mothers and their children.

The material sequenced was blood. The receptors derive from a boy younger than 18 in good health. Each CDR3 is given with its conserved first and last residue. The order of the fields is J gene, clone size, D gene, V gene, CDR3 DNA, CDR3 protein. The D gene is left open where the match is weak. Clone size, where shown, is once, few, many, or a class for clones that have expanded.

TRBJ1-1,few,TRBD1,TRBV12-3/TRBV12-4,TGTGCCAGCAGACCACCGATTACGGGACAGGGGGGAAGGTGGAACACTGAAGCTTTCTTT,CASRPPITGQGGRWNTEAFF
TRBJ2-1,few,TRBD2,TRBV9,TGTGCCAGCAGCCTACGAACTAGCGGTACCTACAATGAGCAGTTCTTC,CASSLRTSGTYNEQFF
TRBJ2-5,-,TRBD2,TRBV20-1,TGCAGTGCTAGAGCTAGCGGGAGTAGGGAGACCCAGTACTTC,CSARASGSRETQYF
TRBJ2-5,few,TRBD1,TRBV11-2,TGTGCCAGCAGCTCCTACGGGGCGAGATCGGACAAGGGGGCACGAGAGACCCAGTACTTC,CASSSYGARSDKGARETQYF
TRBJ2-7,-,-,TRBV2,TGTGCCAGCAGTGAAGCTGGAAGGGACGAGCAGTACTTC,CASSEAGRDEQYF
TRBJ2-1,-,-,TRBV28,TGTGCCAGCAGTCCGGGGGCAAGGGACAATGAGCAGTTCTTC,CASSPGARDNEQFF
TRBJ2-5,-,-,TRBV28,TGTGCCAGCAGTTTACAGACGGGAGAGACCCAGTACTTC,CASSLQTGETQYF
TRBJ2-3,-,TRBD1,TRBV19,TGTGCCAGCACCCCCGGACAGGGAGTCCCAGATACGCAGTATTTT,CASTPGQGVPDTQYF
TRBJ2-7,-,TRBD2,TRBV18,TGTGCCAGCTCACCCGTAGCGGGAGACTACGAGCAGTACTTC,CASSPVAGDYEQYF
TRBJ2-5,-,-,TRBV3-1,TGTGCCAGCAGCCAAGCGCTAGGGGAAGAGACCCAGTACTTC,CASSQALGEETQYF
TRBJ2-5,-,-,TRBV4-3,TGCGCCAGCAGCCAGCGGCAGGGAGGAGAGACCCAGTACTTC,CASSQRQGGETQYF
TRBJ2-2,-,TRBD2,TRBV7-9,TGTGCCAGCAGCTACCCGACTAGCGGGAACACCGGGGAGCTGTTTTTT,CASSYPTSGNTGELFF
TRBJ2-7,-,-,TRBV9,TGTGCCAGCAGCGTGCTCCCCGGTACGGCCTACGAGCAGCACTTC,CASSVLPGTAYEQHF
TRBJ2-3,-,-,TRBV7-9,TGTGCCAGCAGCTTACACATCTCTAGCACAGATACGCAGTATTTT,CASSLHISSTDTQYF
TRBJ1-1,-,-,TRBV5-5,TGTGCCAGCAGCTTTCTAAGCCAGGGAACTGAAGCTTTCTTT,CASSFLSQGTEAFF
TRBJ2-1,-,TRBD2,TRBV12-3/TRBV12-4,TGTGCCAGCAGTTGGCCGGGGGGGCTTTACAATGAGCAGTTCTTC,CASSWPGGLYNEQFF
TRBJ2-2,few,TRBD2,TRBV29-1,TGCAGCGTTGTTTCTAGCGGGAGTTTCCCCGGGGAGCTGTTTTTT,CSVVSSGSFPGELFF
TRBJ2-3,-,TRBD2,TRBV20-1,TGCAGTGCTAGGGGGGGTAGCGGGACGCCAGATACGCAGTATTTT,CSARGGSGTPDTQYF
TRBJ2-1,few,-,TRBV20-1,TGCAGTGCTAGACCCATGGAGGGGGTGTGGTCGAATGAGCAGTTCTTC,CSARPMEGVWSNEQFF
TRBJ1-1,-,-,TRBV5-1,TGCGCCAGCAGCTTCCGGGTCGCCACTGAAGCTTTCTTT,CASSFRVATEAFF
TRBJ2-1,few,-,TRBV4-2,TGTGCCAGCAGCCCGTATACAGCTCCCTGGAGCGGAGAACAAACTGAGCAGTTCTTC,CASSPYTAPWSGEQTEQFF
TRBJ2-5,-,-,TRBV28,TGTGCCAGCAGTTCACCCTACCAAGAGACCCAGTACTTC,CASSSPYQETQYF
TRBJ2-7,-,-,TRBV28,TGTGCCAGCAGAGACCTAGCGAACTACTACGAGCAGTACTTC,CASRDLANYYEQYF
TRBJ2-7,few,TRBD1,TRBV5-1,TGCGCCAGCAGCGTGGGACAGGAAGTCTCCTACGAGCAGTACTTC,CASSVGQEVSYEQYF
TRBJ2-3,-,-,TRBV29-1,TGCAGCGTATGGACGGGGAGCACAGATACGCAGTATTTT,CSVWTGSTDTQYF
TRBJ2-7,-,TRBD2,TRBV27,TGTGCCAGCAGTTTCTTGCGGTCAAGCGGGGGAACGTACGAGCAGTACTTC,CASSFLRSSGGTYEQYF
TRBJ2-7,-,TRBD2,TRBV9,TGTGCCAGCAGCGTAGCCTCTAGCGGGCCTTACGAGCAGTACTTC,CASSVASSGPYEQYF
TRBJ1-5,many,-,TRBV20-1,TGCAGTGCTGGGCCTATATCGGGACGGCTCAATCAGCCCCAGCATTTT,CSAGPISGRLNQPQHF
TRBJ2-6,few,-,TRBV3-1,TGTGCCAGCAGCCAAGATCCCCAAGCCTCTGGGGCCAACGTCCTGACTTTC,CASSQDPQASGANVLTF
TRBJ2-7,-,-,TRBV20-1,TGCAGTGCTCTGGACAGCCAACAGTACGAGCAGTACTTC,CSALDSQQYEQYF
TRBJ2-1,-,TRBD2,TRBV7-2,TGTGCCAGCAGCTCGACTAGCGGGGGCCGCAATGAGCAGTTCTTC,CASSSTSGGRNEQFF
TRBJ2-7,-,-,TRBV28,TGTGCCAGCAGTCCAGGTCTCACCTCTGGAGAGCAGTACTTC,CASSPGLTSGEQYF
TRBJ1-1,-,-,TRBV7-3,TGTGCCAGCAGCTTGGGTCTCGGGAACACTGAAGCTTTCTTT,CASSLGLGNTEAFF
TRBJ2-7,-,TRBD1,TRBV12-3/TRBV12-4,TGTGCCAGCAGTCTTAAGGAGGGACAGGCGATATCCTACGAGCAGTACTTC,CASSLKEGQAISYEQYF
TRBJ1-4,-,TRBD1,TRBV6-2/TRBV6-3,TGTGCCAGCAGTTACTCAGACTACAGGGGTATCGGCGAAAAACTGTTTTTT,CASSYSDYRGIGEKLFF
TRBJ2-3,few,-,TRBV20-1,TGCAGTGCCGAGGGCGGGGTCCTCACAGATACGCAGTATTTT,CSAEGGVLTDTQYF
TRBJ2-5,few,TRBD1,TRBV29-1,TGCAGCGTGGACAGGGATCGAGAGACCCAGTACTTC,CSVDRDRETQYF
TRBJ2-2,few,-,TRBV29-1,TGCAGCGTTGCGTTTTCGAACACCGGGGGGCTGTTTTTT,CSVAFSNTGGLFF
TRBJ2-7,-,-,TRBV29-1,TGCAGCGTTGAAGCTGGAAGCGCCTACGAGCAGTACTTC,CSVEAGSAYEQYF
TRBJ2-7,few,TRBD1,TRBV29-1,TGCAGCGTTCCCGGGACAGGGGCTCTTATAGGGGAGCAGTACTTC,CSVPGTGALIGEQYF
TRBJ2-2,once,-,TRBV5-4,TGTGCCAGCAGCTTCGGGGGGCAGGACGGGGAGCTGTTTTTT,CASSFGGQDGELFF
TRBJ2-5,-,-,TRBV15,TGTGCCGCCAGCAGAGATCCCCAGGAGACCCAGTACTTC,CAASRDPQETQYF
TRBJ1-2,-,TRBD1,TRBV7-2,TGTGCCAGCAGCACCGGGACAGCTTACTATGGCTACACCTTC,CASSTGTAYYGYTF